What follows is one T cell receptor beta chain and its context. Its antigen is as yet unknown. The data belong to a study of cytomegalovirus exposure and HLA in healthy donors. Study observations and caveats: Later analysis revealed greater clonal expansion in HLA-associated TCR beta chains than in equally common others.

PCR employed 60 Vbeta and 13 Jbeta primers. TCRdb's copy holds only in-frame clones and misses some; the assay was immunoSEQ multiplex PCR. The sample records fewer than 250,000 clones, about 80% being singletons. Specimen: PBMCs. This receptor was taken from a male donor in good health and CMV-seronegative.

The chain's CDR3 is CASSPGLAGGNQETQYF. DNA for the CDR3: TGTGCCAGCAGTCCGGGACTAGCGGGGGGTAACCAAGAGACCCAGTACTTC. This chain connects TRBV27 to TRBJ2-5; 15 bases agree with TRBD2. CDR1 and CDR2 from the germline V gene are MNHEY and SMNVEV (reference sequence). Trimming cost V 5 bases and J 0 bases; bases outside gene matches: 4. The CDR3 sequence is 17 residues long.